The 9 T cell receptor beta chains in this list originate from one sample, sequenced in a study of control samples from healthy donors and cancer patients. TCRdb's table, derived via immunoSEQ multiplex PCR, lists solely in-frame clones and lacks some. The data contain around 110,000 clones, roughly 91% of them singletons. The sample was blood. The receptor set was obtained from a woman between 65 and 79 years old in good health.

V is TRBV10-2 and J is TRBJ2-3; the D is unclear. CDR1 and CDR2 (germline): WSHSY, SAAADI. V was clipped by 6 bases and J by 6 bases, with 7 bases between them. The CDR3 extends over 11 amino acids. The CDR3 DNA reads TGCGCCAGCAGGGGTAGGGATACGCAGTATTTT. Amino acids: CASRGRDTQYF.

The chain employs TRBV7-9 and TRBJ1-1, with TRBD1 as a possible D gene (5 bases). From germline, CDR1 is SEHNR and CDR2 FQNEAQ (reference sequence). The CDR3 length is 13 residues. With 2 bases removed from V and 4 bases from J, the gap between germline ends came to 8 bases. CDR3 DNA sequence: TGTGCCAGCAGCTTAAGGGACTCCACTGAAGCTTTCTTT. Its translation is CASSLRDSTEAFF.

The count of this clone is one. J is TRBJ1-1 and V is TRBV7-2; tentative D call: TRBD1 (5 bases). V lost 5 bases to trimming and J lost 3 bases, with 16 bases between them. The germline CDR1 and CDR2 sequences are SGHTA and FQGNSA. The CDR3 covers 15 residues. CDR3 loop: CASSPAGLRDTEAFF. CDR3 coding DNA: TGTGCCAGCAGCCCGGCGGGGCTTCGGGACACTGAAGCTTTCTTT.

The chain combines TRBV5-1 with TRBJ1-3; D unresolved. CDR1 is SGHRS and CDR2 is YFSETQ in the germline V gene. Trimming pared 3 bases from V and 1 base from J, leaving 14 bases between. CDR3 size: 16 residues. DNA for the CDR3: TGCGCCAGCAGCTCGCAAACGATGGGGTCTGGAAACACCATATATTTT. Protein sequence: CASSSQTMGSGNTIYF. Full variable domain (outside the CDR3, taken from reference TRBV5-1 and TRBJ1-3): KAGVTQTPRYLIKTRGQQVTLSCSPISGHRSVSWYQQTPGQGLQFLFEYFSETQRNKGNFPGRFSGRQFSNSRSEMNVSTLELGDSALYLCASSSQTMGSGNTIYFGEGSWLTVV.

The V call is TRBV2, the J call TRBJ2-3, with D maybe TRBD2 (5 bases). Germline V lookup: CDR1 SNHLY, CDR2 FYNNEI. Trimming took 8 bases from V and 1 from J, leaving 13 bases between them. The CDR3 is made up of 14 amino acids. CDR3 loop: CASLRGVGTDTQYF. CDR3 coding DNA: TGTGCCAGCCTTCGGGGAGTCGGCACAGATACGCAGTATTTT.

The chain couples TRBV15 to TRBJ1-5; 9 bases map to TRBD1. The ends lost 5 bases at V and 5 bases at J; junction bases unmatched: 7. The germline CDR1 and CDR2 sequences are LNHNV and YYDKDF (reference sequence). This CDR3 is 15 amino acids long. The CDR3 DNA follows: TGTGCCACCAGCGGTGGACAGGGGACGTATCAGCCCCAGCATTTT. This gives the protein CATSGGQGTYQPQHF.

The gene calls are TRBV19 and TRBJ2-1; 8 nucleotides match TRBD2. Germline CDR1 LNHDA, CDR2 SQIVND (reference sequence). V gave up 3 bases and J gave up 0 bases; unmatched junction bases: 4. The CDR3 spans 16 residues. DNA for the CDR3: TGTGCCAGTAGTATTCGGCGGGGGGCCTCCTACAATGAGCAGTTCTTC. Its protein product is CASSIRRGASYNEQFF.

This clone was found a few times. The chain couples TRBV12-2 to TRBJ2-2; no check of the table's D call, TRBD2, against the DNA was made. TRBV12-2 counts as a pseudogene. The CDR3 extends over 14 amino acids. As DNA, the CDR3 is TGTGCACCCTCGGGAACCCATGCCTCCGGGGAGCTGTTTTTT. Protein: CAPSGTHASGELFF.

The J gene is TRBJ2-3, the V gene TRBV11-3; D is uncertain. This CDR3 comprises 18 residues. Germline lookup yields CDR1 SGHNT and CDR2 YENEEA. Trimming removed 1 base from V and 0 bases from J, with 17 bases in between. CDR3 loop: CASSLGAESLSSTDTQYF. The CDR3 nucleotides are TGTGCCAGCAGCTTAGGGGCCGAAAGTCTCTCTAGCACAGATACGCAGTATTTT.